This T cell receptor (beta chain) is drawn from a study of cytotoxic CD8 clonotypes in ibrutinib-treated CLL (dated by TCRdb to the early 2020s). Regarding the complete study: The cohort included around 15 treatment-naive and around 10 relapsed/refractory patients; approximately 17 were IGHV unmutated. Longitudinal samples were available for about 30% of the 86 trial participants. The response samples were drawn at a median of approximately twelve months into treatment, with a range of roughly 6 to 36 months. All remission and progressive disease samples were collected while patients were still receiving ibrutinib. Partial responses were observed in some 24 patients and complete responses in 2; after a median follow-up of around 68 months, remission was maintained in roughly 15 patients and progression was observed in roughly twelve. Cryopreserved peripheral blood mononuclear cells were collected before treatment, at response, and at either disease progression or sustained remission. An average of 255,043 productive templates and tens of thousands of productive rearrangements was obtained per sample. The paper's findings and limits, for the study overall: Baseline clonality exceeded that of age-matched healthy donors and correlated strongly with circulating CD8+ T-cell counts. Clonality increased at ibrutinib response, stayed stable in sustained remission, and fell back toward baseline at progression. Sampling times were not matched between patients in sustained remission and patients whose disease was progressing, and lymph node repertoires were not examined. Public clonotypes were rare and either shrank or stayed stable during treatment, and the rise in clonality at ibrutinib response reflected expansion of private clonotypes.

On a MiSeq, deep resolution sequencing aimed for a depth between 1 in 1 million and 1 in 200,000 T cells, with each clonotype covered about 9.9x on average. The immunoSEQ hsTCRB Kit was used to generate the TCR beta libraries. The original pipeline was this. ImmunoSEQ Data Assistant and ImmunoSEQ Analyzer were used for data analysis, and V, D and J genes were assigned according to IMGT definitions. Clonality, with values ranging from 0 to 1, was calculated as one minus the normalized Shannon entropy of productive rearrangement frequencies. Only overrepresented clonotypes making up at least 0.05% of each patient's repertoire were included in the public clonotype analysis. Approximately 12 age-matched healthy donor repertoires from immuneACCESS were used as controls for clonality. The immuneACCESS repertoire file appears here via TCRdb, limited to in-frame rearrangements. These files lack a portion of the clones; in checked studies, under half of the deficit traces to unresolved V genes, and the cause of the others is not known. Clonal size and the V and J genes are those of that table, whereas D and trimming came from the DNA. Present in this sample are about 160,000 clones, 81% of which were seen just once. About 2% of the sample belongs to the ten largest clones.

CDR1 and CDR2 are read off the germline V gene (reference sequence) as MNHEY and SMNVEV. The CDR3 starts with the cysteine, ends with the phenylalanine, and has 13 residues. Solely the CDR3 DNA is kept, with 39 bases framed from the first base. V is pruned by 2 bases and J by 3 bases, leaving 1 base of the junction without a gene match. The sample's time point label, in plain terms: 12 to 13 months on ibrutinib. Around 2 micrograms of genomic DNA were extracted from cryopreserved PBMCs for TCR beta library preparation. High-throughput TCR beta sequencing was performed on longitudinal blood samples from CLL patients receiving ibrutinib monotherapy. Patients were enrolled in a phase 2 open-label single-center ibrutinib monotherapy trial. Details on this clone: It has no known antigen specificity. Qualities for individual bases were not recorded, and no much larger clone is one base off.

The chain is assembled from TRBV27 and TRBJ2-7, with TRBD1 identical over 7 junction bases. This receptor was taken from a human donor with chronic lymphocytic leukemia. This sample comprised PBMCs, obtained after 12 months of ibrutinib treatment. The base sequence is TGTGCCAGCAGTTTAGCAGGGGGCTACGAGCAGTACTTC. It encodes CASSLAGGYEQYF.